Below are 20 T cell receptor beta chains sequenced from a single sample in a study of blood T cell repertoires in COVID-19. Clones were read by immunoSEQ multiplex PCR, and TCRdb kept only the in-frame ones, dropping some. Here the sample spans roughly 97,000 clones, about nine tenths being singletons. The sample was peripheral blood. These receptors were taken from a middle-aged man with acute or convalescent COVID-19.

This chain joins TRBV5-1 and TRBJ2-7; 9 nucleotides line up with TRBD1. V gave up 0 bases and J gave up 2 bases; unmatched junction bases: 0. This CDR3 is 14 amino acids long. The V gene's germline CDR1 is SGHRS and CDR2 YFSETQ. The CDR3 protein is CASSLGTGAYEQYF. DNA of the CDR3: TGCGCCAGCAGCTTGGGGACAGGGGCCTACGAGCAGTACTTC. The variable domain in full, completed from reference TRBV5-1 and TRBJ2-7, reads KAGVTQTPRYLIKTRGQQVTLSCSPISGHRSVSWYQQTPGQGLQFLFEYFSETQRNKGNFPGRFSGRQFSNSRSEMNVSTLELGDSALYLCASSLGTGAYEQYFGPGTRLTVT.

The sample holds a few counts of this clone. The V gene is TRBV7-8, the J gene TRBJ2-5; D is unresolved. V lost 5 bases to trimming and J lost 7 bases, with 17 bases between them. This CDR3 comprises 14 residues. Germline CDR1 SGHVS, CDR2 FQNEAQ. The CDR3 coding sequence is TGTGCCAGCAGCGACGACTCGTCTTCGGGGACCCAGTACTTC. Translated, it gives CASSDDSSSGTQYF. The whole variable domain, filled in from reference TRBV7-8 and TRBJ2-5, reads GAGVSQSPRYKVAKRGQDVALRCDPISGHVSLFWYQQALGQGPEFLTYFQNEAQLDKSGLPSDRFFAERPEGSVSTLKIQRTQQEDSAVYLCASSDDSSSGTQYFGPGTRLLVL.

The CDR3: CASSQENRGLEKLFF. As DNA, the CDR3 is TGCGCCAGCAGCCAAGAAAACAGGGGGCTTGAAAAACTGTTTTTT. The genes are TRBV4-1 and TRBJ1-4; TRBD1 matches 9 bases. This CDR3 spans 15 amino acids. Germline assignment: CDR1 MGHRA and CDR2 YSYEKL. Trimming took 0 bases from V and 7 from J; bases not matched to a gene: 3.

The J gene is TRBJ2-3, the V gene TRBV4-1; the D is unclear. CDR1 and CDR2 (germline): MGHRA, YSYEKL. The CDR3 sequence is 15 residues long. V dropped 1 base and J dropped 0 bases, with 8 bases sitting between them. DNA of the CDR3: TGCGCCAGCAGCCAAGGACTGCAAAGCACAGATACGCAGTATTTT. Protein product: CASSQGLQSTDTQYF.

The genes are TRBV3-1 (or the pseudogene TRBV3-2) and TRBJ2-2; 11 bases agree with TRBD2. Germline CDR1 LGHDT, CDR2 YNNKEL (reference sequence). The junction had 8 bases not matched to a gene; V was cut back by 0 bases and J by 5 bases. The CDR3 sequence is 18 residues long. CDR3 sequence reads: CASSQEGKLAGVTGELFF. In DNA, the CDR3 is TGTGCCAGCAGCCAAGAAGGAAAACTAGCGGGAGTAACCGGGGAGCTGTTTTTT.

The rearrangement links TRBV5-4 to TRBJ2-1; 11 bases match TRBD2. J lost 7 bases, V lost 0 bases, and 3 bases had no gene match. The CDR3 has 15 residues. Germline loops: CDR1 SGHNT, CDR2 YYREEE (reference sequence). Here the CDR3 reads CASSLDSGRVNEQFF. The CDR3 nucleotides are TGTGCCAGCAGCTTGGATAGCGGGAGGGTAAATGAGCAGTTCTTC.

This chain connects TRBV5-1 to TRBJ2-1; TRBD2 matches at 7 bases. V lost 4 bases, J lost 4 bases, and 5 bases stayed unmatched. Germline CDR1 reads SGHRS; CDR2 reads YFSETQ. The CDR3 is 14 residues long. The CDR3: CASSMSSGYNEQFF. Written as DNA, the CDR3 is TGCGCCAGCAGCATGTCTAGCGGATACAATGAGCAGTTCTTC.

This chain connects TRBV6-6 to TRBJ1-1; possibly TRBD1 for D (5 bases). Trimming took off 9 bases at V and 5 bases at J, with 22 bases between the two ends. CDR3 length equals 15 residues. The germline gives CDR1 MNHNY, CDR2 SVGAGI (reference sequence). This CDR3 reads CARGPHRQGVTEAFF. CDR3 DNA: TGTGCCAGAGGGCCCCATCGGCAGGGCGTTACTGAAGCTTTCTTT.

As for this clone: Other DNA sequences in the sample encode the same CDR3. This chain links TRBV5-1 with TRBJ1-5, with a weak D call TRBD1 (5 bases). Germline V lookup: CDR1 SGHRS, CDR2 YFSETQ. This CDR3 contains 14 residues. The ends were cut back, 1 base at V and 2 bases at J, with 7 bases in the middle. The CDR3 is CASSLTGGNQPQHF. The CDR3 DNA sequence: TGCGCCAGCAGCTTGACAGGTGGCAATCAGCCCCAGCATTTT.

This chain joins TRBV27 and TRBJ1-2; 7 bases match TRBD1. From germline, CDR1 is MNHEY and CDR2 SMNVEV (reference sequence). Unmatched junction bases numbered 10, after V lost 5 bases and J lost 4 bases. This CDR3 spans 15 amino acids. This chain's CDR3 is CASSHTGTVSYGYTF. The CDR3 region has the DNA TGTGCCAGCAGTCATACCGGGACAGTAAGCTATGGCTACACCTTC.

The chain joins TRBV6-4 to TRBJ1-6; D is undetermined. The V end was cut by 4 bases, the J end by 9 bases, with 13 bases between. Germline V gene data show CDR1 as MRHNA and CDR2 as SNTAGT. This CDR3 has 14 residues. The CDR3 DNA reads TGTGCCAGCAGTGGCGGATCTGAGGGTTCACCCCTCCACTTT. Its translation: CASSGGSEGSPLHF.

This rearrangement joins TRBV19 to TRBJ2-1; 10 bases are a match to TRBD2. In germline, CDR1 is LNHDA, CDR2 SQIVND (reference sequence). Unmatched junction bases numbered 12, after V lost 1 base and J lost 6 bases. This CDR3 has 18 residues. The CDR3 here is CASSIVSEKASGSNEQFF. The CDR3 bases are TGTGCCAGTAGTATAGTTTCGGAGAAGGCTAGCGGGAGCAATGAGCAGTTCTTC.

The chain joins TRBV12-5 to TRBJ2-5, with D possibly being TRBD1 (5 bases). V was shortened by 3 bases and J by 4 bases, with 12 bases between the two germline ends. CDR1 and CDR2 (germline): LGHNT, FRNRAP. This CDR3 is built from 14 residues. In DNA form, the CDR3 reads TGTGCTAGTGGTTTCGGCCAGGGAACAGAGACCCAGTACTTC. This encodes CASGFGQGTETQYF.

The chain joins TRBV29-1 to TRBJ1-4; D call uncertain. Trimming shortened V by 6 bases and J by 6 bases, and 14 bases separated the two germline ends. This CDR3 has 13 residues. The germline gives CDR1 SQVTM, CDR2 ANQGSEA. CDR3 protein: CSVQAGGHEKLFF. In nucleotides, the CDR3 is TGCAGCGTCCAAGCGGGTGGGCATGAAAAACTGTTTTTT.

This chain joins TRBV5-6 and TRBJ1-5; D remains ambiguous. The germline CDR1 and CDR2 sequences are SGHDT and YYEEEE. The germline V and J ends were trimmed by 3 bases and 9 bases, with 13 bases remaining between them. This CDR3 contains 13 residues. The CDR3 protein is CASSWTPRGPQHF. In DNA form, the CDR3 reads TGTGCCAGCAGCTGGACTCCTCGCGGGCCCCAGCATTTT. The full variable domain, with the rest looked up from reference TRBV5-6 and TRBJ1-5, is DAGVTQSPTHLIKTRGQQVTLRCSPKSGHDTVSWYQQALGQGPQFIFQYYEEEERQRGNFPDRFSGHQFPNYSSELNVNALLLGDSALYLCASSWTPRGPQHFGDGTRLSIL.

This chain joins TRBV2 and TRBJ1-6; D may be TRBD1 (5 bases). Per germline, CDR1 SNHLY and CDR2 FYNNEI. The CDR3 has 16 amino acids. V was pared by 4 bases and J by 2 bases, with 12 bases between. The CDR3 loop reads CASSAPGGTYNSPLHF. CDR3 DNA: TGTGCCAGCAGTGCCCCCGGGGGGACCTATAATTCACCCCTCCACTTT.

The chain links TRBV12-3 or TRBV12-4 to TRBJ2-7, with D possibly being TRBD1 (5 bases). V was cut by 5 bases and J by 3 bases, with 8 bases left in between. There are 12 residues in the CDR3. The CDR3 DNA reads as TGTGCCAGCAGTGGCGACAGCTACGAGCAGTACTTC. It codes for CASSGDSYEQYF.

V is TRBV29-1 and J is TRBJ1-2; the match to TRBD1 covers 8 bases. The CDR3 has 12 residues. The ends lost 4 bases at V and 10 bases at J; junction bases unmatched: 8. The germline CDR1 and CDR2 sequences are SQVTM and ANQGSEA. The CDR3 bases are TGCAGCGTTGGGGGTCAGGGGGCCTCCTACACCTTC. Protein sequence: CSVGGQGASYTF. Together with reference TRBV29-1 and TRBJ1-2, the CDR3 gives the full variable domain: SAVISQKPSRDICQRGTSLTIQCQVDSQVTMMFWYRQQPGQSLTLIATANQGSEATYESGFVIDKFPISRPNLTFSTLTVSNMSPEDSSIYLCSVGGQGASYTFGSGTRLTVV.

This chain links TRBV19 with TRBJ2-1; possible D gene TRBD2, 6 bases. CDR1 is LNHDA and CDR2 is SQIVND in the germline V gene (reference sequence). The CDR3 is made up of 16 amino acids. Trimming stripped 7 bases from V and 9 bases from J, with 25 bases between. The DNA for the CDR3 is TGTGCCAGTAAACCCACGAGGAGGGATTTTGGGGGTGAGCAGTTCTTC. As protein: CASKPTRRDFGGEQFF.

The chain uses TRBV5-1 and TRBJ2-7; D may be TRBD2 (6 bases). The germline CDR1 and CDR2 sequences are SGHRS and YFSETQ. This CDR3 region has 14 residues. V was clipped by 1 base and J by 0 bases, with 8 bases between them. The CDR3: CASSLNSGSYEQYF. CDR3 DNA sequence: TGCGCCAGCAGCTTGAATAGCGGCTCCTACGAGCAGTACTTC. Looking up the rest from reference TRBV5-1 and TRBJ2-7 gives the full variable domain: KAGVTQTPRYLIKTRGQQVTLSCSPISGHRSVSWYQQTPGQGLQFLFEYFSETQRNKGNFPGRFSGRQFSNSRSEMNVSTLELGDSALYLCASSLNSGSYEQYFGPGTRLTVT.